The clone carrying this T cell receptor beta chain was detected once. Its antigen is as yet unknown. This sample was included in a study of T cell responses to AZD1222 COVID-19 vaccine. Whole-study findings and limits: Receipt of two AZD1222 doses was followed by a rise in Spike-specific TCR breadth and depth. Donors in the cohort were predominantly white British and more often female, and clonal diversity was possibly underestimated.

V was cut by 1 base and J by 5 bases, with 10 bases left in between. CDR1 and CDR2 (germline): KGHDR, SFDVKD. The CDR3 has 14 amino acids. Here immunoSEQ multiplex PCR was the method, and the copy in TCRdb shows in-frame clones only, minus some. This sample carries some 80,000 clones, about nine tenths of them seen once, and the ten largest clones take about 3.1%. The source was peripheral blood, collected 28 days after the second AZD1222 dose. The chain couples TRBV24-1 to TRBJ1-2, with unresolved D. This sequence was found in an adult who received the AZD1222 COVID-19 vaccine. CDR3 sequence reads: CATSDLNREYGYTF. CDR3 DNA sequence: TGTGCCACCAGTGATTTAAATAGGGAGTATGGCTACACCTTC.